Shown below are 21 T cell receptor beta chains from a single sample sequenced in a study of T cell repertoires in cytomegalovirus infection. Their antigen targets remain unknown. MiXCR was run by TCRdb on the reads, yielding one entry per CDR3 protein. Counted here are under 500,000 distinct CDR3 sequences, approximately 40% occurring once; the ten biggest clones make up about 45%. The sequencing here drew on cultured PBMCs, taken from culture after CMV antigen stimulation. These receptors were collected from a human donor in good health (CMV status not recorded). Some clones in this sample may be carry-over from other donors' samples.

Only a few counts were recorded for this clonotype. The chain combines TRBV7-6 with TRBJ1-1; D uncertain. The ends were cut back, 6 bases at V and 11 bases at J, with 16 bases in the middle. Germline CDR1 is SGHVS and CDR2 is FNYEAQ. The CDR3 extends over 12 amino acids. DNA of the CDR3: TGTGCCAGCAGTCGCGGATCCTCGGGGGCTTTCTTT. Its protein is CASSRGSSGAFF.

The gene calls are TRBV5-6 and TRBJ2-2; the D gene is possibly TRBD2 (5 bases). This CDR3 has 16 amino acids. Germline CDR1 is SGHDT and CDR2 is YYEEEE. Trimming took off 2 bases at V and 2 bases at J, with 13 bases between the two ends. CDR3 bases: TGTGCCAGCAGCTTCTTGCTAGCTCAAAACACCGGGGAGCTGTTTTTT. Its protein is CASSFLLAQNTGELFF. The whole variable domain, remainder taken from reference TRBV5-6 and TRBJ2-2, is DAGVTQSPTHLIKTRGQQVTLRCSPKSGHDTVSWYQQALGQGPQFIFQYYEEEERQRGNFPDRFSGHQFPNYSSELNVNALLLGDSALYLCASSFLLAQNTGELFFGEGSRLTVL.

This clonotype occurred a few times. The chain has TRBV28 and TRBJ1-1, with D tentatively TRBD1 (6 bases). The CDR3 consists of 15 residues. Germline CDR1 is MDHEN and CDR2 is SYDVKM. V lost 3 bases to trimming and J lost 3 bases, with 14 bases between them. The CDR3: CASSFRGAIDTEAFF. CDR3 DNA sequence: TGTGCCAGCAGTTTCCGGGGGGCCATCGACACTGAAGCTTTCTTT.

This rearrangement joins TRBV7-9 to TRBJ1-3; TRBD1 agrees at 7 bases. Germline V gene lookup returns CDR1 SEHNR and CDR2 FQNEAQ (reference sequence). V lost 5 bases and J lost 5; bases outside the gene matches: 6. The CDR3 length is 14 residues. The CDR3 DNA reads as TGTGCCAGCAGCCCTCGACAGGGAAGAAACACCATATATTTT. The encoded protein is CASSPRQGRNTIYF.

Here the CDR3 reads CAISRLAGGPGEQYF. The CDR3 region has the DNA TGTGCCATCAGCCGACTAGCGGGAGGGCCCGGCGAGCAGTACTTC. J is TRBJ2-7 and V is TRBV10-3; 14 nucleotides match TRBD2. This CDR3 has 15 amino acids. Per germline, CDR1 ENHRY and CDR2 SYGVKD. Germline trimming cut 6 bases from V and 6 bases from J; bases unmatched to any gene: 7.

This clonotype appeared a few times. The chain joins TRBV5-1 to TRBJ1-1; a possible D gene is TRBD1 (5 bases). CDR3 length: 13 amino acids. CDR1 is SGHRS and CDR2 is YFSETQ in the germline V gene. The V gene lost 5 bases and the J gene lost 3 bases, with 11 bases spanning the gap. CDR3 sequence reads: CASRMRGDTEAFF. CDR3 nucleotides: TGCGCCAGCAGGATGAGGGGCGACACTGAAGCTTTCTTT.

The chain combines TRBV15 with TRBJ2-1, with D possibly matching TRBD1 (6 bases). CDR1 and CDR2 (germline): LNHNV, YYDKDF (reference sequence). V lost 0 bases, J lost 5 bases, and 14 bases lay in between. The CDR3 spans 16 residues. CDR3 sequence (DNA): TGTGCCACCAGCAGAGATGACAGGCTGTTTGACAATGAGCAGTTCTTC. Translation gives CATSRDDRLFDNEQFF.

A few counts support this clonotype. V is TRBV7-6 and J is TRBJ1-1; D ambiguous. V dropped 5 bases and J dropped 1 base, with 8 bases sitting between them. CDR1 is SGHVS and CDR2 is FNYEAQ in the germline V gene. The CDR3 spans 13 residues. CDR3 amino acids: CASSVRENTEAFF. The DNA of the CDR3 is TGTGCCAGCAGCGTACGGGAGAACACTGAAGCTTTCTTT.

This sequence joins TRBV7-2 and TRBJ2-1; no clear D gene. The CDR3 runs to 14 residues. V was shortened by 0 bases and J by 5 bases, with 8 bases between the two germline ends. Germline CDR1 SGHTA, CDR2 FQGNSA. The CDR3 here is CASSLALSHNEQFF. CDR3 in DNA: TGTGCCAGCAGCTTAGCGTTGTCACACAATGAGCAGTTCTTC.

The chain couples TRBV7-9 to TRBJ1-1; weak D call: TRBD1 (5 bases). The CDR3 spans 12 residues. CDR1 and CDR2 from the germline V gene are SEHNR and FQNEAQ (reference sequence). V was shortened by 4 bases and J by 10 bases, with 13 bases between the two germline ends. CDR3 sequence reads: CASSYRPGGAFF. The CDR3 nucleotides read TGTGCCAGCAGCTACCGGCCGGGGGGAGCTTTCTTT.

This clonotype was recorded a few times. This rearrangement joins TRBV28 to TRBJ1-1; 8 positions agree with TRBD1. This CDR3 spans 15 amino acids. J gave up 11 bases and V 6 bases, and 17 bases lay outside the gene matches. CDR1 MDHEN and CDR2 SYDVKM come from the germline V gene. The CDR3 bases are TGTGCCAGCAGCTATCCCGTGACAGGGACAGGAGTGGCTTTCTTT. It yields the protein CASSYPVTGTGVAFF.

The V call is TRBV20-1, the J call TRBJ2-7, with 10 bases that match TRBD2. CDR3 size: 14 residues. With 3 bases clipped from V and 3 bases from J, the junction kept 5 bases outside the gene matches. The V gene's germline CDR1 is DFQATT and CDR2 SNEGSKA (reference sequence). The CDR3: CSARGSGGLYEQYF. CDR3 nucleotides: TGCAGTGCTAGGGGTAGCGGGGGGCTCTACGAGCAGTACTTC.

The table lists this clonotype with a count of one. This chain links TRBV3-1 with TRBJ2-6, with D tentatively TRBD1 (5 bases). The CDR3 length is 16 residues. Germline CDR1 is LGHDT and CDR2 is YNNKEL (reference sequence). V was trimmed by 4 bases and J by 1 base, leaving 11 bases between them. The CDR3 reads CASSPWQGSGANVLTF. The CDR3 DNA sequence: TGTGCCAGCAGCCCCTGGCAGGGATCTGGGGCCAACGTCCTGACTTTC.

Comment on this clonotype: At one of its ends the junction is not consistent with the germline gene, which may arise from a read error. The J gene is TRBJ2-1, the V gene TRBV7-9; the match to TRBD2 covers 11 bases. Per the germline V gene, CDR1 is SEHNR and CDR2 is FQNEAQ (reference sequence). CDR3 length: 17 amino acids. CDR3 loop: CASSIAGGPESYNEQFF. The CDR3 nucleotides are TGTGCCAGCAGCATAGCGGGAGGGCCGGAGTCCTACAATGAGCAGTTCTTC.

This chain uses TRBV6-1 with TRBJ2-1; D unclear. The CDR3 runs to 13 residues. Trimming stripped 7 bases from V and 4 bases from J, with 11 bases between. CDR1 MNHNS and CDR2 SASEGT come from the germline V gene. CDR3 nucleotide sequence: TGTGCCAGCACTCAGGTAGGATACAATGAGCAGTTCTTC. Amino acids: CASTQVGYNEQFF.

This clonotype occurred once. This sequence joins TRBV12-3 or TRBV12-4 and TRBJ2-7; perhaps TRBD2 as D (6 bases). This CDR3 comprises 16 residues. V lost 5 bases to trimming and J lost 0 bases, with 17 bases between them. CDR3 protein: CASSTSSEGISYEQYF. The CDR3 DNA follows: TGTGCCAGCAGTACCTCTAGCGAGGGGATCTCCTACGAGCAGTACTTC.

A few counts support this clonotype. The rearrangement links TRBV7-6 to TRBJ2-5; TRBD2 aligns across 9 bases. The CDR3 is made up of 18 amino acids. Germline-derived CDR1 and CDR2 are SGHVS and FNYEAQ. The J segment lost 2 bases and the V segment lost 1 base, leaving 11 bases of the junction unmatched. DNA for the CDR3: TGTGCCAGCAGCTTAGAGGGGGTAGCGGGGGACTTTCAAGAGACCCAGTACTTC. Amino acids: CASSLEGVAGDFQETQYF. Together with reference TRBV7-6 and TRBJ2-5, the CDR3 gives the full variable domain: GAGVSQSPRYKVTKRGQDVALRCDPISGHVSLYWYRQALGQGPEFLTYFNYEAQQDKSGLPNDRFSAERPEGSISTLTIQRTEQRDSAMYRCASSLEGVAGDFQETQYFGPGTRLLVL.

This sequence joins TRBV3-1 and TRBJ1-6, with D maybe TRBD1 (6 bases). The CDR3 runs 16 residues. Trimming pared 0 bases from V and 7 bases from J, leaving 13 bases between. Germline CDR1 and CDR2: LGHDT and YNNKEL (reference sequence). The CDR3 sequence is CASSQDWGHTNSPLHF. The CDR3 nucleotides are TGTGCCAGCAGCCAAGATTGGGGACACACCAATTCACCCCTCCACTTT.

The genes are TRBV7-9 and TRBJ1-1, with D unclear. The CDR3 extends over 15 amino acids. Between the trimmed V and J ends, which lost 2 bases and 3 bases, there was a span of 13 bases. The germline V gene encodes CDR1 SEHNR and CDR2 FQNEAQ (reference sequence). CDR3 sequence (DNA): TGTGCCAGCAGCTTATATCAGGAATCGGACACTGAAGCTTTCTTT. Its protein product is CASSLYQESDTEAFF.

The chain couples TRBV7-7 to TRBJ2-5; unclear D gene. V lost 0 bases to trimming and J lost 5 bases, with 13 bases between them. From germline, CDR1 is SSHAT and CDR2 FNYEAQ (reference sequence). The CDR3 is 15 amino acids. In DNA, the CDR3 is TGTGCCAGCAGCTTAGCGCTGGGCAGTACGGAGACCCAGTACTTC. Its translation: CASSLALGSTETQYF.

The J gene is TRBJ1-2, the V gene TRBV11-2; TRBD1 agrees at 7 bases. This CDR3 is 13 amino acids long. Looked up from germline, CDR1 is SGHAT and CDR2 is FQNNGV. V lost 6 bases and J lost 1; bases outside the gene matches: 2. In DNA form, the CDR3 reads TGTGCCAGCAGAGCAGGGGGTAACTATGGCTACACCTTC. Its protein is CASRAGGNYGYTF.